Listed here are 8 T cell receptor beta chains from one sample, sequenced in a study of blood T cell repertoires in COVID-19. Repertoires were generated with immunoSEQ multiplex PCR, while TCRdb's copy carries only in-frame clones and drops some. This sample yields over 250,000 clones, of which roughly 85% are seen a single time; approximately 9% belongs to the top ten. Sequencing used peripheral blood. These receptors all stem from a woman between 50 and 59 years old who had recovered from COVID-19.

The chain joins TRBV9 to TRBJ2-2; 8 bases are shared with TRBD2. The CDR3 is made up of 17 amino acids. The V and J ends lost 0 bases and 4 bases, in that order; junction bases with no gene match: 8. CDR1 is SGDLS and CDR2 is YYNGEE in the germline V gene. The CDR3 region is CASSVEDGRAGTGELFF. The CDR3 DNA sequence: TGTGCCAGCAGCGTAGAGGACGGGAGGGCCGGCACCGGGGAGCTGTTTTTT.

The chain combines TRBV4-1 with TRBJ2-5; 14 positions agree with TRBD2. Germline V gene data show CDR1 as MGHRA and CDR2 as YSYEKL. The CDR3 covers 15 residues. With 3 bases clipped from V and 4 bases from J, the junction kept 1 base outside the gene matches. CDR3 protein: CASSHGTSGRETQYF. CDR3 in DNA: TGCGCCAGCAGCCACGGGACTAGCGGGAGAGAGACCCAGTACTTC.

CDR3 sequence reads: CASQQGAGNTIYF. CDR3 coding DNA: TGCGCCAGCCAACAGGGTGCTGGAAACACCATATATTTT. V usage is TRBV5-1 and J usage is TRBJ1-3; weak D call: TRBD1 (6 bases). CDR3 length: 13 amino acids. Between the trimmed V and J ends, which lost 7 bases and 2 bases, there was a span of 10 bases. Germline V CDR1 and CDR2: SGHRS, YFSETQ.

This sequence joins TRBV7-3 and TRBJ2-5; the D is unclear. CDR3 size: 16 residues. The germline V gene encodes CDR1 SGHTA and CDR2 FQGTGA. Trimming shortened V by 8 bases and J by 7 bases, and 26 bases separated the two germline ends. The CDR3, as DNA: TGTGCCAGCTCCAAAAGCCCTGGAATGGGCGACGGGACCCAGTACTTC. Amino acid sequence: CASSKSPGMGDGTQYF.

This chain joins TRBV19 and TRBJ1-5, with 8 nucleotides matching TRBD1. From germline, CDR1 is LNHDA and CDR2 SQIVND (reference sequence). V lost 3 bases to trimming and J lost 3 bases; unmatched junction nucleotides: 7. The CDR3 is 16 residues long. Written as DNA, the CDR3 is TGTGCCAGTAGTATGCCTGACAGGGGCTTCAATCAGCCCCAGCATTTT. Translation gives CASSMPDRGFNQPQHF. Supplemented by reference TRBV19 and TRBJ1-5, the full variable domain reads DGGITQSPKYLFRKEGQNVTLSCEQNLNHDAMYWYRQDPGQGLRLIYYSQIVNDFQKGDIAEGYSVSREKKESFPLTVTSAQKNPTAFYLCASSMPDRGFNQPQHFGDGTRLSIL.

This chain uses TRBV6-5 with TRBJ1-5; D may be TRBD1 (6 bases). CDR1 is MNHEY and CDR2 is SVGAGI in the germline V gene. This CDR3 is 16 amino acids long. Trimming removed 0 bases from V and 3 bases from J, with 12 bases in between. CDR3 sequence: CASSYSRQGNNQPQHF. The DNA of the CDR3 is TGTGCCAGCAGTTACTCGAGGCAGGGGAACAATCAGCCCCAGCATTTT.

The chain joins TRBV5-1 to TRBJ1-1, with a weak D call TRBD1 (5 bases). This CDR3 is 15 amino acids long. Trimming stripped 4 bases from V and 5 bases from J, with 18 bases between. Germline V gene sequence: CDR1 SGHRS, CDR2 YFSETQ. In DNA, the CDR3 is TGCGCCAGCAGCCCGAAGACAGCTCCGGTTACTGAAGCTTTCTTT. Translated, it gives CASSPKTAPVTEAFF.

V usage is TRBV30 and J usage is TRBJ1-5; D may be TRBD1 (6 bases). The ends were cut back, 0 bases at V and 5 bases at J, with 8 bases in the middle. The germline V gene has CDR1 GTSNPN and CDR2 SVGIG (reference sequence). This CDR3 is built from 13 residues. Written as DNA, the CDR3 is TGTGCCTGGAGTGTACCAGGGGATCAGCCCCAGCATTTT. It encodes CAWSVPGDQPQHF.